This T cell receptor (beta chain) was recorded in a study of STAT5B mutations in CD4+ large granular lymphocyte leukemia (dated by TCRdb to the early 2020s). With regard to the full study: Among healthy controls, the CDR3 'QG' motif was associated with a particular HLA allele. The study compared the TCRbeta repertoires of patients with CD4+ T-cell large granular lymphocyte leukemia against those of healthy blood donors. The purity of purified fractions was confirmed by flow cytometry on FACSCanto II or FACSVerse to exceed 95% among lymphocytes. Summary of the overall study and its limitations: The data were not HLA-matched, and the relatively small sample size could explain the higher clonality seen in CD4+ compared with CD8+ T-LGLL. Greater clonality appeared to be present in CD4-sorted patient repertoires than in healthy CD4+ repertoires, and the difference was retained after the putative leukemic clones were removed. Main leukemic clonotypes were private to each patient, although over 20% of the main leukemic clonotypes were found at low frequency in the non-leukemic repertoires of other patients. Enrichment of TRBV06-family usage was observed among the top patient clones (8/27) relative to healthy controls (2/35).

TCRbeta rearrangements were sequenced from genomic DNA using the immunoSEQ assay at survey resolution. Under the source paper's analysis protocol: In the TCR sequencing data, the lowest productive clonotype frequency that could be detected was 2.59 x 10-5. Only productive TCRbeta rearrangements, meaning sequences that were complete and in-frame, were kept for the analyses. The clonality of each sample was calculated as Simpson clonality in the immunoSEQ Analyzer version 3.0. Clones were binned by frequency as very rare, small, medium, large (1-20%) or hyperexpanded (>20%). Generation probabilities were estimated with OLGA 1.2.3, V-gene circos plots were made with VDJtools, specificities were searched in VDJdb, and CDR3 motifs were identified with GLIPH. The table was pulled from immuneACCESS by TCRdb, which kept in-frame rearrangements only. Such tables lose some clones; where checked, under half of the loss comes from unresolved V genes, and the rest has no known cause. The V and J calls and the clone size are those of that table, but D and trimming were determined from the DNA. A total of approximately 35,000 clones appear in this sample, 65% to 70% of them only once. The top ten hold 1.5% to 2% of the sample.

Buffy coats from 35 to 40 blood donors, supplied by the Finnish Red Cross blood service, were used as healthy controls. All TCR-sequenced material derived from peripheral blood: patient blood samples and healthy donor buffy coats. Peripheral blood mononuclear cells were isolated by Ficoll-Hypaque gradient centrifugation. For the healthy controls, CD4+ cells were obtained from buffy coats by magnetic purification. Genomic DNA was extracted with the Gentra Puregene Cell and Tissue kit and quantified on a Qubit 2.0 fluorometer. For this clone: Its antigen remains unidentified. No per-base quality is available; no much larger clone lies one base away.

The CDR3 contains 15 residues, cysteine and phenylalanine counted. The sequence is cut down to CDR3 DNA, 45 bases in frame from base 1. V and J are truncated by 3 bases and 4 bases respectively, leaving an intervening sequence of 14 bases. CDR1 KGHSH and CDR2 LQKENI were looked up in the germline V gene. Recombination joined TRBV18 with TRBJ2-3; a tentative D call is TRBD2 (5 bases match). Material: CD4+ T cells from blood buffy coats. The source of this sequence is a human donor in good health. At the DNA level, the sequence is TGTGCCAGCTCACCGAAGCGAGGGCAGGCAGATACGCAGTATTTT. Translated, it gives CASSPKRGQADTQYF.